This entry is about one T cell receptor beta chain. A much larger clonotype is one base distant, so this may be a read error. This record comes from a study of T cells in Graves' hyperthyroidism and ophthalmopathy. The overall study: Peripheral blood samples were taken at initial diagnosis, prior to any treatment.

In making diagnoses, clinical symptoms, serum thyroxine and TRAb, thyroid ultrasound and orbital computed tomography were all used. Amplified regions were TCR beta CDR3 sequences from RNA transcripts. A set of HTBI primers served as the primers for a first-round RT-PCR of the TCR CDR3. TCRdb re-analysed the multiplex PCR reads in MiXCR, keeping a single row per CDR3 protein. The data contain about 400,000 distinct CDR3 sequences, more than 14% of them seen just once; the ten biggest clones take up about 20%. Germline-derived CDR1 and CDR2 are MNHEY and SMNVEV (reference sequence). CDR3 length: 14 amino acids.

The source material was blood. The source is a woman in her 30s with Graves' ophthalmopathy. The chain joins TRBV27 to TRBJ2-2; D remains unclear. In DNA, the CDR3 is TGTACCAGCTGTAGCAAGAACCCCACCGGGGAGCTGTTTTTT. It is translated as CTSCSKNPTGELFF.